Below are 26 T cell receptor beta chains sequenced from a single sample in a study of T cell clonotyping in hematopoietic cell transplantation. Here immunoSEQ multiplex PCR was the method, and the copy in TCRdb shows in-frame clones only, minus some. The table has 15,000 to 20,000 clones, around 77% seen once. Time point: recipient sample about 28 days before transplant, after cytoreduction. The specimen comprised peripheral blood mononuclear cells, sampled before stem cell transplant. The receptors here all came from a man aged 55 to 70 with acute myeloid leukemia. Some clones in this sample may be carry-over from other donors' samples.

In its sample, this clone was seen once. V usage is TRBV6-5 and J usage is TRBJ1-1; D is unclear. CDR3 length: 13 amino acids. With 2 bases removed from V and 1 base from J, the gap between germline ends came to 5 bases. Per the germline V gene, CDR1 is MNHEY and CDR2 is SVGAGI. CDR3 protein: CASSYVTNTEAFF. CDR3 nucleotide sequence: TGTGCCAGCAGTTACGTCACGAACACTGAAGCTTTCTTT.

The V gene is TRBV11-2, the J gene TRBJ2-2; D possibly matches TRBD1 or TRBD2 (6 bases each). This CDR3 contains 17 residues. V was cut by 5 bases and J by 2 bases, with 18 bases left in between. Germline V gene sequence: CDR1 SGHAT, CDR2 FQNNGV. CDR3 loop: CASSPDRGRENTGELFF. CDR3 DNA sequence: TGTGCCAGCAGCCCCGACCGGGGGCGGGAAAACACCGGGGAGCTGTTTTTT.

This chain joins TRBV13 and TRBJ2-1, with D perhaps matching TRBD1 or TRBD2 (6 bases each). V shed 1 base and J shed 4 bases, with 17 bases lying between them. Germline V gene data show CDR1 as PRHDT and CDR2 as FYEKMQ (reference sequence). The CDR3 length is 17 residues. CDR3 DNA sequence: TGTGCCAGCAGCTTAGAGGGGGGACGGAGGGCATACAATGAGCAGTTCTTC. Translation gives CASSLEGGRRAYNEQFF.

The chain links TRBV7-6 to TRBJ2-7, with D uncertain. Trimming left V 1 base short and J 4 bases short, with 11 bases between. The germline V gene has CDR1 SGHVS and CDR2 FNYEAQ. The CDR3 runs to 14 residues. As DNA, the CDR3 is TGTGCCAGCAGCTTAGGCCAGACACCTTACGAGCAGTACTTC. Translating it yields CASSLGQTPYEQYF.

This chain joins TRBV4-3 and TRBJ1-2, with TRBD1 matching 8 bases. Germline CDR1 reads LGHNA; CDR2 reads YSLEER. The V gene end was trimmed by 4 bases and the J gene end by 0 bases; junction bases not matched to a gene: 4. The CDR3 contains 15 residues. The CDR3 region has the DNA TGCGCCAGCAGCCTCGGACAGGGAGCTAACTATGGCTACACCTTC. Its translation is CASSLGQGANYGYTF.

This clone was detected once. The chain joins TRBV29-1 to TRBJ1-1, with D unresolved. The CDR3 is 15 amino acids. Trimming cost V 4 bases and J 0 bases, with 15 bases left between them. Germline CDR1 and CDR2: SQVTM and ANQGSEA. Here the CDR3 reads CSVGAEYFMNTEAFF. CDR3 DNA sequence: TGCAGCGTTGGGGCAGAGTACTTCATGAACACTGAAGCTTTCTTT.

The chain recombines TRBV14 with TRBJ1-3; possible D gene TRBD1, 5 bases. The CDR3 spans 16 residues. The ends were cut back, 4 bases at V and 3 bases at J, with 16 bases in the middle. The germline V gene encodes CDR1 SGHDN and CDR2 FVKESK. Written as DNA, the CDR3 is TGTGCCAGCAGCCTGCACCAGGGACCAAGTGGAAACACCATATATTTT. Residues: CASSLHQGPSGNTIYF. Filled out from reference TRBV14 and TRBJ1-3, the complete variable domain reads EAGVTQFPSHSVIEKGQTVTLRCDPISGHDNLYWYRRVMGKEIKFLLHFVKESKQDESGMPNNRFLAERTGGTYSTLKVQPAELEDSGVYFCASSLHQGPSGNTIYFGEGSWLTVV.

The rearrangement uses TRBV11-2 and TRBJ1-6, with D tentatively TRBD1 (5 bases). Looked up from germline, CDR1 is SGHAT and CDR2 is FQNNGV. Trimming cost V 7 bases and J 10 bases, with 17 bases left between them. The CDR3 is 14 amino acids. The CDR3, as DNA: TGTGCCAGCAACCCCGCGGGGGTATGGTCACCCCTCCACTTT. Its protein is CASNPAGVWSPLHF.

This chain uses TRBV7-8 with TRBJ2-7; unclear D gene. This CDR3 region has 15 residues. CDR1 is SGHVS and CDR2 is FQNEAQ in the germline V gene. V was trimmed by 3 bases and J by 0 bases, leaving 12 bases between them. CDR3 sequence: CASSFIETSSYEQYF. As DNA, the CDR3 is TGTGCCAGCAGCTTTATCGAGACAAGCTCCTACGAGCAGTACTTC.

This chain uses TRBV7-9 with TRBJ1-5; D unclear. With 1 base removed from V and 11 bases from J, the gap between germline ends came to 9 bases. Germline V gene sequence: CDR1 SEHNR, CDR2 FQNEAQ (reference sequence). The CDR3 has 12 amino acids. Written as DNA, the CDR3 is TGTGCCAGCAGCTTAGACGACACGACCCAGCATTTT. This gives the protein CASSLDDTTQHF. Looking up the rest from reference TRBV7-9 and TRBJ1-5 gives the full variable domain: DTGVSQNPRHKITKRGQNVTFRCDPISEHNRLYWYRQTLGQGPEFLTYFQNEAQLEKSRLLSDRFSAERPKGSFSTLEIQRTEQGDSAMYLCASSLDDTTQHFGDGTRLSIL.

This clone turned up a few times. The chain recombines TRBV6-5 with TRBJ1-2; TRBD1 agrees at 9 bases. The CDR3 runs to 15 residues. The J segment lost 8 bases and the V segment lost 0 bases, leaving 7 bases of the junction unmatched. Per the germline V gene, CDR1 is MNHEY and CDR2 is SVGAGI. The CDR3 reads CASSYSGQGTGGYTF. The CDR3 DNA is TGTGCCAGCAGTTACTCCGGACAGGGGACGGGAGGCTACACCTTC.

The chain employs TRBV2 and TRBJ2-7, with D possibly being TRBD1 (6 bases). Germline V gene lookup returns CDR1 SNHLY and CDR2 FYNNEI. There are 14 residues in the CDR3. V lost 7 bases to trimming and J lost 0 bases, with 13 bases between them. CDR3 residues: CASTGTPSSYEQYF. As DNA, the CDR3 is TGTGCCAGCACTGGGACACCTAGCTCCTACGAGCAGTACTTC.

V usage is TRBV4-3 and J usage is TRBJ1-1; D is possibly TRBD1 (5 bases). Trimming pared 4 bases from V and 5 bases from J, leaving 14 bases between. CDR1 and CDR2 from the germline V gene are LGHNA and YSLEER. This CDR3 comprises 14 residues. The CDR3 sequence: CASSPSLGGTEAFF. In DNA, the CDR3 is TGCGCCAGCAGCCCCTCTCTCGGGGGAACTGAAGCTTTCTTT.

CDR3 protein: CASSYSRRDTEAFF. The CDR3 coding sequence is TGTGCCAGCAGTTACTCGCGGAGGGACACTGAAGCTTTCTTT. V gene TRBV6-5 combines with J gene TRBJ1-1, with no clear D. V was trimmed by 0 bases and J by 3 bases, leaving 8 bases between them. Germline V CDR1 and CDR2: MNHEY, SVGAGI. This CDR3 is built from 14 residues.

The genes are TRBV5-1 and TRBJ2-7, with 9 bases matching TRBD2. The germline CDR1 and CDR2 sequences are SGHRS and YFSETQ. The CDR3 is 16 residues long. Losses at the gene ends were 0 bases for V and 7 bases for J; bases not matched to a gene: 11. CDR3 bases: TGCGCCAGCAGCTTGGTCGGACTAAGCGGGGGGAGTGAGCAGTACTTC. This encodes CASSLVGLSGGSEQYF.

The CDR3, as DNA: TGTGCCAGCTCAGATAGTGGGGATCCGGGGGCCACTGAAGCTTTCTTT. Translation: CASSDSGDPGATEAFF. The J gene is TRBJ1-1, the V gene TRBV7-9; maybe TRBD1 (6 bases). There are 16 residues in the CDR3. The germline V gene has CDR1 SEHNR and CDR2 FQNEAQ (reference sequence). The ends were cut back, 8 bases at V and 4 bases at J, with 23 bases in the middle.

This clone has only a few counts. The rearrangement uses TRBV6-5 and TRBJ1-2, with D possibly matching TRBD1 (5 bases). CDR1 and CDR2 (germline): MNHEY, SVGAGI. This CDR3 contains 14 residues. Trimming pared 7 bases from V and 7 bases from J, leaving 19 bases between. The CDR3 DNA is TGTGCCAGCACCTCCGGTCGGGGCATAGGTGGCTACACCTTC. Protein product: CASTSGRGIGGYTF.

This clone was seen a handful of times. The gene calls are TRBV19 and TRBJ2-3; D not certain. The germline V and J ends were trimmed by 3 bases and 4 bases, with 14 bases remaining between them. Germline V gene sequence: CDR1 LNHDA, CDR2 SQIVND (reference sequence). This CDR3 has 15 residues. The CDR3 DNA is TGTGCCAGTAGTATCGGGTCCCGGTCGGCAGATACGCAGTATTTT. This translates into CASSIGSRSADTQYF.

J is TRBJ2-1 and V is TRBV19; tentative D call: TRBD1 (5 bases). The CDR3 has 15 amino acids. Trimming stripped 3 bases from V and 4 bases from J, with 13 bases between. CDR1 and CDR2 from the germline V gene are LNHDA and SQIVND (reference sequence). This CDR3 reads CASSIGAGTYNEQFF. CDR3 DNA: TGTGCCAGTAGTATTGGGGCAGGTACATACAATGAGCAGTTCTTC.

V is TRBV19 and J is TRBJ2-1, with TRBD1 matching over 8 bases. V gave up 5 bases and J gave up 6 bases; unmatched junction bases: 3. The CDR3 sequence is 13 residues long. The germline V gene encodes CDR1 LNHDA and CDR2 SQIVND (reference sequence). The CDR3 region is CASSQTGGNEQFF. DNA for the CDR3: TGTGCCAGTAGTCAAACAGGGGGCAATGAGCAGTTCTTC. The variable domain in full, completed from reference TRBV19 and TRBJ2-1, reads DGGITQSPKYLFRKEGQNVTLSCEQNLNHDAMYWYRQDPGQGLRLIYYSQIVNDFQKGDIAEGYSVSREKKESFPLTVTSAQKNPTAFYLCASSQTGGNEQFFGPGTRLTVL.

The gene calls are TRBV5-1 and TRBJ2-2; D may correspond to TRBD1 or TRBD2 (5 bases each). Trimming shortened V by 4 bases and J by 0 bases, and 13 bases separated the two germline ends. Germline CDR1 reads SGHRS; CDR2 reads YFSETQ. The CDR3 sequence is 16 residues long. This CDR3 reads CASSATGTANTGELFF. Here the CDR3 DNA reads TGCGCCAGCAGCGCAACCGGGACGGCGAACACCGGGGAGCTGTTTTTT.

The V and J genes are TRBV9 and TRBJ2-1; 9 bases are a match to TRBD1. Germline lookup yields CDR1 SGDLS and CDR2 YYNGEE. J gave up 5 bases and V 1 base, and 4 bases lay outside the gene matches. CDR3 size: 15 residues. The DNA of the CDR3 is TGTGCCAGCAGCGTAACAGGGGGCCTGAACAATGAGCAGTTCTTC. This translates into CASSVTGGLNNEQFF.

This clone was observed a few times. The V call is TRBV19, the J call TRBJ1-1; TRBD1 matches at 9 bases. Germline CDR1 LNHDA, CDR2 SQIVND (reference sequence). The trim removed 3 bases at V and 4 bases at J, leaving 3 bases unmatched. This CDR3 contains 14 residues. The CDR3 nucleotides are TGTGCCAGTAGTATCGGGACAGGGCCCACTGAAGCTTTCTTT. Translation: CASSIGTGPTEAFF.

The V call is TRBV7-8, the J call TRBJ1-2; TRBD1 aligns across 9 bases. From germline, CDR1 is SGHVS and CDR2 FQNEAQ. The CDR3 loop spans 17 amino acids. With V trimmed by 1 base and J by 7 bases, 13 bases remained unmatched. CDR3 bases: TGTGCCAGCAGCTTAGGTTTGACAGGGGGACTGAGGACTGGCTACACCTTC. This encodes CASSLGLTGGLRTGYTF.

The chain is built from TRBV2 and TRBJ2-7, with no clear D. Trimming removed 7 bases at V and 0 bases at J, with 13 bases between. CDR3 length: 14 residues. CDR1 is SNHLY and CDR2 is FYNNEI in the germline V gene. The DNA for the CDR3 is TGTGCCAGCAATGCAGTGAGGAGCTCCTACGAGCAGTACTTC. Translating it yields CASNAVRSSYEQYF.

The chain is built from TRBV27 and TRBJ2-5; no clear D. V was pared by 0 bases and J by 1 base, with 3 bases between. Germline values: CDR1 MNHEY, CDR2 SMNVEV (reference sequence). The CDR3 length is 13 residues. The CDR3 DNA sequence: TGTGCCAGCAGTTTATCGGTCCAAGAGACCCAGTACTTC. Amino acids: CASSLSVQETQYF.